The clone carrying this T cell receptor (beta chain) appeared a few times. The data belong to a study of T cells in Graves' hyperthyroidism and ophthalmopathy. Under 3 months was the duration of disease in ophthalmopathy patients, who also had a Clinical Activity Score of at least 3 and a NOSPECS grade of at least 4. Patients showing uncontrolled infection, other autoimmune disease, pregnancy or lactation were ineligible. Authors of the study amplified TCR beta CDR3 regions from RNA transcripts. Carried out on the TCR CDR3, a first-round RT-PCR used the HTBI primer set. TCRdb processed the multiplex PCR reads anew with MiXCR; each CDR3 protein has one entry. Seen here are about 460,000 distinct CDR3 sequences, approximately 23% observed once, and the top ten hold about 53%. The germline V gene has CDR1 SEHNR and CDR2 FQNEAQ (reference sequence). The CDR3 loop spans 14 amino acids. Trimming left V 4 bases short and J 1 base short, with 10 bases between.

This sequence was found in a woman aged 70-85 years with Graves' ophthalmopathy. The chain employs TRBV7-9 and TRBJ2-5; D is uncertain. Sequencing used blood. CDR3 sequence: CASSSDGFQETQYF. As DNA, the CDR3 is TGTGCCAGCAGCTCCGACGGATTCCAAGAGACCCAGTACTTC.